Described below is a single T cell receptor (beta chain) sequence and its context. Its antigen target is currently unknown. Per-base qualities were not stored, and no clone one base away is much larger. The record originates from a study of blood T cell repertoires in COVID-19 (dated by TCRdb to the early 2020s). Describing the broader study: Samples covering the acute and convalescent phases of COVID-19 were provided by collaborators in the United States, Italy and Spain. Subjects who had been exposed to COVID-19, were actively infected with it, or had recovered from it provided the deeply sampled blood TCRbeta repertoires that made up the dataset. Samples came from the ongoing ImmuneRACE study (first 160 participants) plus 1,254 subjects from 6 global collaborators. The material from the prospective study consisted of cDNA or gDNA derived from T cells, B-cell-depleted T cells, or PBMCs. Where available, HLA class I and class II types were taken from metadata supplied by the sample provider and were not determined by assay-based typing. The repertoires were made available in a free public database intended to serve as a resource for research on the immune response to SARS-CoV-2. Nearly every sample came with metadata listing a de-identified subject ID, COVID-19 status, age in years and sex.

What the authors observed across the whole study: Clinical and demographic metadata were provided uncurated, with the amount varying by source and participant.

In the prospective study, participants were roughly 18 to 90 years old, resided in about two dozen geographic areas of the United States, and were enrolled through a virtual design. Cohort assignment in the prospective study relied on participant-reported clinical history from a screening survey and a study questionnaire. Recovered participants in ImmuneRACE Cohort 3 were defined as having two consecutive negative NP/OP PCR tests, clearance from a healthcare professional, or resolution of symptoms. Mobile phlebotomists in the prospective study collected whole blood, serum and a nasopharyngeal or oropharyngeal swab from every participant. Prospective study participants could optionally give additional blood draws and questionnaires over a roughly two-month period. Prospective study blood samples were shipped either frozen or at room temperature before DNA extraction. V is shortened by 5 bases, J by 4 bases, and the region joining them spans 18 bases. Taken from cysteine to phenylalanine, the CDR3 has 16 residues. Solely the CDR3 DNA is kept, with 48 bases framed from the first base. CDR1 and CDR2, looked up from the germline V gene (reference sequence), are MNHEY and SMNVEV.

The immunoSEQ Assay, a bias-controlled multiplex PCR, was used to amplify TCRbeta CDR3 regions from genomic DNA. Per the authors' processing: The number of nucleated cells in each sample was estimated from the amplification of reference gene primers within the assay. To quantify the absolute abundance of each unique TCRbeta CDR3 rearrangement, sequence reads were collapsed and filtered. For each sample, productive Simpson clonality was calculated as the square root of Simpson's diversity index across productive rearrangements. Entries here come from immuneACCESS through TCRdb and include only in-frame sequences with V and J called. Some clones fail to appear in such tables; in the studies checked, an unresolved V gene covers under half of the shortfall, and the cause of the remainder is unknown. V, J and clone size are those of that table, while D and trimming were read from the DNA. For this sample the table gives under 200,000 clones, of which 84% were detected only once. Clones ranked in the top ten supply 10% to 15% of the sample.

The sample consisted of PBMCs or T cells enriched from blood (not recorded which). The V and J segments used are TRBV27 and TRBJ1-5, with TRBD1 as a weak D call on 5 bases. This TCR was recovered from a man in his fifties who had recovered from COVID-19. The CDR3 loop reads CASSRGGAIANQPQHF. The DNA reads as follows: TGTGCCAGCAGTAGGGGAGGGGCGATAGCAAATCAGCCCCAGCATTTT.